These 19 T cell receptor beta chains were sequenced from one sample in a study of OX40 agonist ivuxolimab in advanced cancers. Clones were read by immunoSEQ multiplex PCR, and TCRdb kept only the in-frame ones, dropping some. Of about 92,000 clones listed, approximately 80% are singletons. Here the sequenced sample was CD4+ or CD8+ T cells sorted from blood, taken in a trial of the OX40 agonist ivuxolimab. The receptors were gathered from an adult with an advanced solid tumor such as melanoma, head and neck, liver or kidney cancer.

This clone was detected a few times. This chain uses TRBV2 with TRBJ1-6, with 7 bases matching TRBD1. V trimming: 6 bases; J trimming: 5 bases; junction bases outside the gene matches: 7. This CDR3 spans 15 amino acids. CDR1 SNHLY and CDR2 FYNNEI come from the germline V gene. The chain's CDR3 is CASRLTGTNNSPLHF. CDR3 DNA sequence: TGTGCCAGCAGGTTGACAGGGACGAATAATTCACCCCTCCACTTT.

This clone was detected only a few times. V and J are TRBV18 and TRBJ2-3, with D perhaps matching TRBD1 (5 bases). V was pared by 6 bases and J by 5 bases, with 15 bases between. Germline CDR1 KGHSH, CDR2 LQKENI. This CDR3 has 14 residues. In nucleotides, the CDR3 is TGTGCCAGCTCGCCAATAGACCAGGGAGATACGCAGTATTTT. This encodes CASSPIDQGDTQYF.

This clone was recorded once. The chain combines TRBV2 with TRBJ1-2, with D unresolved. Germline CDR1 is SNHLY and CDR2 is FYNNEI. Trimming pared 2 bases from V and 0 bases from J, leaving 7 bases between. This CDR3 has 14 amino acids. The CDR3 DNA reads as TGTGCCAGCAGTGAACGGAAGTCTAACTATGGCTACACCTTC. This translates into CASSERKSNYGYTF.

The chain couples TRBV27 to TRBJ1-2; a possible D gene is TRBD1 (6 bases). Germline V lookup: CDR1 MNHEY, CDR2 SMNVEV (reference sequence). Trimming took 4 bases from V and 7 from J, leaving 16 bases between them. This CDR3 spans 14 amino acids. The DNA of the CDR3 is TGTGCCAGCAGTTCGAGCGCAGGGGTTGCTGGCTACACCTTC. The encoded protein is CASSSSAGVAGYTF.

The rearrangement uses TRBV18 and TRBJ2-5; D not resolved. The CDR3 is made up of 15 amino acids. Germline V gene data show CDR1 as KGHSH and CDR2 as LQKENI. V was clipped by 6 bases and J by 5 bases, with 19 bases between them. CDR3 residues: CASSPGSKSVETQYF. The CDR3 nucleotides read TGTGCCAGCTCCCCCGGGTCAAAGTCGGTTGAGACCCAGTACTTC.

J is TRBJ2-7 and V is TRBV11-2; 9 bases line up with TRBD2. From germline, CDR1 is SGHAT and CDR2 FQNNGV. The trim removed 5 bases at V and 4 bases at J, leaving 12 bases unmatched. This CDR3 is 16 amino acids long. DNA of the CDR3: TGTGCCAGCAGCCCCCCCGGGGCGGGAGGGCGGTACGAGCAGTACTTC. This translates into CASSPPGAGGRYEQYF.

The chain uses TRBV6-1 and TRBJ1-2, with 9 positions matching TRBD1. This CDR3 region has 13 residues. J was trimmed by 8 bases and V by 4 bases; bases with no gene match: 5. CDR1 MNHNS and CDR2 SASEGT come from the germline V gene. The CDR3 here is CASSVLQGAGYTF. CDR3 coding DNA: TGTGCCAGCAGTGTGCTACAGGGGGCCGGCTACACCTTC.

The chain combines TRBV7-6 with TRBJ1-4; tentative D call: TRBD1 (5 bases). V was clipped by 4 bases and J by 4 bases, with 16 bases between them. In germline, CDR1 is SGHVS, CDR2 FNYEAQ. The CDR3 extends over 16 amino acids. As DNA, the CDR3 is TGTGCCAGCAGCTCCGAGAGGGGCAGGGATAATGAAAAACTGTTTTTT. Protein sequence: CASSSERGRDNEKLFF.

This chain uses TRBV5-1 with TRBJ1-4; TRBD1 is a possible D gene (5 bases). V lost 4 bases to trimming and J lost 6 bases, with 16 bases between them. CDR3 length: 15 amino acids. Germline CDR1 reads SGHRS; CDR2 reads YFSETQ. The CDR3 sequence is CASSDQGPGDEKLFF. The CDR3 nucleotides read TGCGCCAGCAGCGATCAGGGACCCGGGGATGAAAAACTGTTTTTT. The variable domain in full, with the rest retrieved from reference TRBV5-1 and TRBJ1-4, is KAGVTQTPRYLIKTRGQQVTLSCSPISGHRSVSWYQQTPGQGLQFLFEYFSETQRNKGNFPGRFSGRQFSNSRSEMNVSTLELGDSALYLCASSDQGPGDEKLFFGSGTQLSVL.

The rearrangement joins TRBV2 to TRBJ1-2, with a possible D match to TRBD1 (6 bases). This CDR3 has 15 residues. The germline V gene has CDR1 SNHLY and CDR2 FYNNEI. Trimming took off 0 bases at V and 4 bases at J, with 12 bases between the two ends. The CDR3 is CASSEAVGQSYGYTF. The CDR3, as DNA: TGTGCCAGCAGTGAAGCGGTAGGACAGAGCTATGGCTACACCTTC.

The chain recombines TRBV14 with TRBJ2-3; D may be TRBD2 (6 bases). The CDR3 is 15 amino acids. Trimming cost V 4 bases and J 4 bases, with 15 bases left between them. Per the germline V gene, CDR1 is SGHDN and CDR2 is FVKESK. This CDR3 reads CASSRIGGGADTQYF. CDR3 coding DNA: TGTGCCAGCAGCCGAATCGGGGGAGGAGCAGATACGCAGTATTTT.

The V and J genes are TRBV5-4 and TRBJ1-1, with D possibly matching TRBD1 (5 bases). V was shortened by 2 bases and J by 4 bases, with 15 bases between the two germline ends. The CDR3 consists of 15 residues. Germline V gives CDR1 SGHNT, CDR2 YYREEE (reference sequence). This CDR3 reads CASSFGGIGGTEAFF. The CDR3 DNA follows: TGTGCCAGCAGCTTTGGGGGAATTGGGGGCACTGAAGCTTTCTTT.

The V and J genes are TRBV7-2 and TRBJ2-4; D gene unclear. V lost 5 bases and J 7 bases, leaving 12 bases between the germline ends. CDR3 size: 13 residues. The germline V gene encodes CDR1 SGHTA and CDR2 FQGNSA. CDR3 amino acids: CASSLGPPNIQYF. The CDR3 DNA sequence: TGTGCCAGCAGCCTCGGGCCGCCGAACATTCAGTACTTC.

The chain couples TRBV29-1 to TRBJ2-1, with TRBD2 as a possible D gene (7 bases). Germline V gene data show CDR1 as SQVTM and CDR2 as ANQGSEA. Trimming pared 7 bases from V and 5 bases from J, leaving 15 bases between. CDR3 size: 13 residues. DNA for the CDR3: TGCAGCGCCGACAGGCTAGCGGACAATGAGCAGTTCTTC. Translating it yields CSADRLADNEQFF.

This clone was counted a few times. The chain joins TRBV5-5 to TRBJ1-6, with TRBD1 as a possible D gene (5 bases). The CDR3 length is 15 residues. CDR1 and CDR2 from the germline V gene are SGHKS and YYEKEE (reference sequence). V lost 4 bases to trimming and J lost 10 bases, with 18 bases between them. The CDR3 nucleotides are TGTGCCAGCAGCCGGACTCCCGGCTGGGACTCACCCCTCCACTTT. Encoded protein: CASSRTPGWDSPLHF.

This clone was observed a single time. The genes are TRBV19 and TRBJ2-7; D unresolved. V lost 6 bases to trimming and J lost 2 bases, with 14 bases between them. The CDR3 is 14 amino acids. Germline V gives CDR1 LNHDA, CDR2 SQIVND (reference sequence). The CDR3 is CASSPAVPAYEQYF. CDR3 sequence (DNA): TGTGCCAGTAGCCCGGCAGTCCCAGCCTACGAGCAGTACTTC.

V and J are TRBV11-2 and TRBJ1-4; weak D call: TRBD1 (5 bases). Trimming removed 3 bases at V and 10 bases at J, with 15 bases between. The CDR3 is 14 residues long. The germline V gene has CDR1 SGHAT and CDR2 FQNNGV. This CDR3 reads CASSLGQGVRKLFF. The CDR3 DNA sequence: TGTGCCAGCAGCTTGGGTCAGGGAGTAAGAAAACTGTTTTTT. Supplemented by reference TRBV11-2 and TRBJ1-4, the full variable domain reads EAGVAQSPRYKIIEKRQSVAFWCNPISGHATLYWYQQILGQGPKLLIQFQNNGVVDDSQLPKDRFSAERLKGVDSTLKIQPAKLEDSAVYLCASSLGQGVRKLFFGSGTQLSVL.

V gene TRBV25-1 combines with J gene TRBJ1-1, with 7 bases fitting TRBD1. CDR1 MGHDK and CDR2 SYGVNS come from the germline V gene. The J segment lost 5 bases and the V segment lost 7 bases, leaving 16 bases of the junction unmatched. The CDR3 covers 16 residues. CDR3 in DNA: TGTGCCAGCACCGAATCAGGTTTCCTCAGGGGGACTGAAGCTTTCTTT. Its protein product is CASTESGFLRGTEAFF.

The chain joins TRBV2 to TRBJ2-1; 10 nucleotides match TRBD2. Germline CDR1 is SNHLY and CDR2 is FYNNEI. Trimming at V came to 4 bases and at J to 4 bases, leaving 4 bases not matched to a gene. The CDR3 is 15 amino acids. In DNA, the CDR3 is TGTGCCAGCAGTGCTACTAGCGGGGATTACAATGAGCAGTTCTTC. Protein: CASSATSGDYNEQFF.